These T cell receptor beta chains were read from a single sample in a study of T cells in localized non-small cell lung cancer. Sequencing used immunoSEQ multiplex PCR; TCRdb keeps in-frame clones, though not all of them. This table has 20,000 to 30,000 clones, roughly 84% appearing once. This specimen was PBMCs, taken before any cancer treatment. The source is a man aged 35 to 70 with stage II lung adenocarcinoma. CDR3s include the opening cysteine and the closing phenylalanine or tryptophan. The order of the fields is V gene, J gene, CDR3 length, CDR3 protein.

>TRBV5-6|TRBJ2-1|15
CASSLKPPRINEQFF
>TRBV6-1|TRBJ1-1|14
CASSGQGMNTEAFF
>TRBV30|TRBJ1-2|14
CATGGRGLTYGYTF
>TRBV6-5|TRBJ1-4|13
CASSQGINEKLFF
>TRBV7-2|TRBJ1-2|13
CASSFDGNYGYTF
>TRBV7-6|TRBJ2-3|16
CASSLIPGSATDTQYF
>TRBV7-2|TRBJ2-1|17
CASSLARGLAGGNEQFF
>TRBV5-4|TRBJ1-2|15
CASKRGTGDRYGYTF
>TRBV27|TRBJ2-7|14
CASSNPWESYEQYF
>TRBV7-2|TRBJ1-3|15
CASSLEGALGNTIYF
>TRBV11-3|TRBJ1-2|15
CASSPTQQANYGYTF
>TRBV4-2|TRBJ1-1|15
CASSQPWGGATEAFF
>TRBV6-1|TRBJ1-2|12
CASSGETGGYTF
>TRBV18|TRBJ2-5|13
CASSPGQQETQYF
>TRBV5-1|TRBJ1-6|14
CASSRSGDNSPLHF
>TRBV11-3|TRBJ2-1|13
CASSLVGGGEQFF
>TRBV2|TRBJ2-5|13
CASIRDTRETQYF
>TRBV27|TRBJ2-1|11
CASSLGHEQFF
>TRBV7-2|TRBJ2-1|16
CASSFLTSGFYNEQFF
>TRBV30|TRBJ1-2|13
CAWRAGGNYGYTF
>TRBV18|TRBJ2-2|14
CASSPFGNTGELFF
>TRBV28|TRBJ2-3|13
CASRGVRTDTQYF
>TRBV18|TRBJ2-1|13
CASSPQGRNEQFF